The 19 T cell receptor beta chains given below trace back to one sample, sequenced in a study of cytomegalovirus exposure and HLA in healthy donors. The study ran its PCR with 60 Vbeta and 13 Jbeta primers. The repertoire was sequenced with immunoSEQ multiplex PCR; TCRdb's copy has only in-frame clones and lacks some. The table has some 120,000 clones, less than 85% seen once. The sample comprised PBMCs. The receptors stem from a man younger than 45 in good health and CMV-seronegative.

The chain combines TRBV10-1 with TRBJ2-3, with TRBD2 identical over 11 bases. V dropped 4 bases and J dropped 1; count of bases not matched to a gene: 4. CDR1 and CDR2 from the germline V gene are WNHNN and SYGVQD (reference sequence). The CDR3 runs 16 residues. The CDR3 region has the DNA TGCGCCAGCAGTGCAGGACTAGCGGGCCGCACAGATACGCAGTATTTT. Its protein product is CASSAGLAGRTDTQYF.

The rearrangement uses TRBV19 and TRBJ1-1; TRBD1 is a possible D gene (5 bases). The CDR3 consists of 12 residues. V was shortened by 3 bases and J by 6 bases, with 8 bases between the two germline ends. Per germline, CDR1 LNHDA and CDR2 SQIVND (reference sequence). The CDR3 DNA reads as TGTGCCAGTAGTATTGGGGCGGCTGAAGCTTTCTTT. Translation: CASSIGAAEAFF.

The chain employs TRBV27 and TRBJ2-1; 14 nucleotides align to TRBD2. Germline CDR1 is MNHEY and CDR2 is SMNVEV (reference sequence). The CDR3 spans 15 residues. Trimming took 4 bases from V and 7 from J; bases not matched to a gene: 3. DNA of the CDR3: TGTGCCAGCAGTTCGGGACTAGCGGGAGCTAATGAGCAGTTCTTC. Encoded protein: CASSSGLAGANEQFF.

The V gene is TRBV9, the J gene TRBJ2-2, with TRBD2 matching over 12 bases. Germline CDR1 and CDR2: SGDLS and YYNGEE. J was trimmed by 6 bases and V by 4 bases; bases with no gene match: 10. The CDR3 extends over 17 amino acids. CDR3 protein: CASSHKLGTSGPGELFF. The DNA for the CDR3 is TGTGCCAGCAGCCACAAGTTAGGGACTAGCGGGCCCGGGGAGCTGTTTTTT.

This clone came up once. CDR3 region: CASSLVRGNEKLFF. CDR3 coding DNA: TGTGCCAGCAGCTTAGTCCGGGGTAATGAAAAACTGTTTTTT. The J gene is TRBJ1-4, the V gene TRBV7-9; D is unclear. Deletions cut 1 base from V and 4 bases from J, with 7 bases between. Germline values: CDR1 SEHNR, CDR2 FQNEAQ (reference sequence). The CDR3 length is 14 residues. Using reference TRBV7-9 and TRBJ1-4 for the parts outside the CDR3, the full variable domain is DTGVSQNPRHKITKRGQNVTFRCDPISEHNRLYWYRQTLGQGPEFLTYFQNEAQLEKSRLLSDRFSAERPKGSFSTLEIQRTEQGDSAMYLCASSLVRGNEKLFFGSGTQLSVL.

CDR3 protein: CASSLRLAETDTQYF. CDR3 nucleotide sequence: TGCGCCAGCAGCTTAAGGCTAGCGGAAACAGATACGCAGTATTTT. The chain recombines TRBV5-1 with TRBJ2-3; TRBD2 aligns across 7 bases. V lost 2 bases to trimming and J lost 3 bases; unmatched junction nucleotides: 6. This CDR3 is built from 15 residues. CDR1 SGHRS and CDR2 YFSETQ come from the germline V gene. Using reference TRBV5-1 and TRBJ2-3 for the parts outside the CDR3, the full variable domain is KAGVTQTPRYLIKTRGQQVTLSCSPISGHRSVSWYQQTPGQGLQFLFEYFSETQRNKGNFPGRFSGRQFSNSRSEMNVSTLELGDSALYLCASSLRLAETDTQYFGPGTRLTVL.

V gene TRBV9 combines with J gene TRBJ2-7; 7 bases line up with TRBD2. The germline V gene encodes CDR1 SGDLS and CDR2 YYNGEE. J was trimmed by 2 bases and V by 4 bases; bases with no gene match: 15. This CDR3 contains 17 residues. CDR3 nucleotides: TGTGCCAGCAGCCTCGGGGGGAGTGGGAAGCTAGCCTACGAGCAGTACTTC. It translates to CASSLGGSGKLAYEQYF.

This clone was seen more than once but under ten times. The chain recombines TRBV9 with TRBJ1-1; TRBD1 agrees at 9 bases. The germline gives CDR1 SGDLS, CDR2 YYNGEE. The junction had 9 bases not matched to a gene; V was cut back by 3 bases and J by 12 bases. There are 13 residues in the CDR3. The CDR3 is CASSALRDRVPFF. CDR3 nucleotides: TGTGCCAGCAGCGCACTCCGGGACAGGGTTCCTTTCTTT. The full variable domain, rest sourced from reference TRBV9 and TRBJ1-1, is DSGVTQTPKHLITATGQRVTLRCSPRSGDLSVYWYQQSLDQGLQFLIQYYNGEERAKGNILERFSAQQFPDLHSELNLSSLELGDSALYFCASSALRDRVPFFGQGTRLTVV.

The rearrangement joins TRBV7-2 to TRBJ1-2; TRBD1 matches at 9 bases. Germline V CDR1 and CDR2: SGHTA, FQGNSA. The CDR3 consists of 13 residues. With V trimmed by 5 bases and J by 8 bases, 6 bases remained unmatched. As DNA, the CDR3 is TGTGCCAGCAGCCTGGGACAGGGTTGGGGCTACACCTTC. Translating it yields CASSLGQGWGYTF.

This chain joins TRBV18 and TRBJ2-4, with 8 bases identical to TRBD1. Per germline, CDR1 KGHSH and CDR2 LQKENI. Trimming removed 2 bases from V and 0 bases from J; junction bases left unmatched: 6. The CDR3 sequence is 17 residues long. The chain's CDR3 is CASSPRGQGLAKNIQYF. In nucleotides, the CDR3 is TGTGCCAGCTCACCAAGAGGACAGGGTCTAGCCAAAAACATTCAGTACTTC.

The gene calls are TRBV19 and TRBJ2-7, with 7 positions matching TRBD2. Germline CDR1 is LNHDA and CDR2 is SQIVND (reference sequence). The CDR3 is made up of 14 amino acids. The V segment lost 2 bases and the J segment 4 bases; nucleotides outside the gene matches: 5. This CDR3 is CASSIRGEIYEQYF. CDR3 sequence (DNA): TGTGCCAGTAGTATACGGGGGGAGATTTACGAGCAGTACTTC.

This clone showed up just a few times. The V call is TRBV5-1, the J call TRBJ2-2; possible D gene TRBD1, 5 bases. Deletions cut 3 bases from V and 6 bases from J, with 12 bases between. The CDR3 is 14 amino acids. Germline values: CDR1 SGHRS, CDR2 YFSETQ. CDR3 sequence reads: CASSYSGLAGELFF. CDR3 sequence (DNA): TGCGCCAGCAGCTACTCAGGGTTGGCCGGGGAGCTGTTTTTT.

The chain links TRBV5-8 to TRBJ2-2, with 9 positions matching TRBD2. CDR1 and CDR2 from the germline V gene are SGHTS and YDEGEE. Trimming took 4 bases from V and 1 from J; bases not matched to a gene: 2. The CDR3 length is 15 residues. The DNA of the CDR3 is TGTGCCAGCAGCACTAGCGGGTTGAACACCGGGGAGCTGTTTTTT. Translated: CASSTSGLNTGELFF.

The DNA for the CDR3 is TGCGCCAGCAGCATATCTAGCGGGAGTAACACCGGGGAGCTGTTTTTT. Translation: CASSISSGSNTGELFF. V gene TRBV5-1 combines with J gene TRBJ2-2, with 10 positions matching TRBD2. The CDR3 sequence is 16 residues long. CDR1 and CDR2 (germline): SGHRS, YFSETQ. With V trimmed by 4 bases and J by 2 bases, 5 bases remained unmatched.

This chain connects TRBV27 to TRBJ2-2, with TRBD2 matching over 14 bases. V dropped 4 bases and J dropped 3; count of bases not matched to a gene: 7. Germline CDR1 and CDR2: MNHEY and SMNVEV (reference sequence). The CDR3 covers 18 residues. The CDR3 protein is CASSSKGLAGADTGELFF. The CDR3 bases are TGTGCCAGCAGTTCAAAGGGACTAGCGGGAGCGGACACCGGGGAGCTGTTTTTT.

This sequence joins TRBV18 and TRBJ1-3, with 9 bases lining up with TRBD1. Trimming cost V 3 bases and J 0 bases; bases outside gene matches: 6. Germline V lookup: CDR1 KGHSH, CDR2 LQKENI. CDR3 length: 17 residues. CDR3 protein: CASSPGQGLSSGNTIYF. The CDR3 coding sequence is TGTGCCAGCTCACCCGGACAGGGGCTTTCCTCTGGAAACACCATATATTTT.

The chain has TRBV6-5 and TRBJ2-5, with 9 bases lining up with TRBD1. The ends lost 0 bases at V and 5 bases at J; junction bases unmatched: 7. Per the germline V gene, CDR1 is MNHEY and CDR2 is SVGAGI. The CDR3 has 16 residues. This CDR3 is CASSYSGTGHRETQYF. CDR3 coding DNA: TGTGCCAGCAGTTACTCAGGGACAGGGCACCGGGAGACCCAGTACTTC.

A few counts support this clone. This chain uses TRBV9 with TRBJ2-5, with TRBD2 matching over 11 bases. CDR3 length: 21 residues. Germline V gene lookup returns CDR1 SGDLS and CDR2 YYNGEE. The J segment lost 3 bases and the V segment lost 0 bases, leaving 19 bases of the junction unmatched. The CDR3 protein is CASSVGVSGRVHEGWEETQYF. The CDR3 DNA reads TGTGCCAGCAGCGTAGGTGTTAGCGGGAGGGTACACGAGGGTTGGGAAGAGACCCAGTACTTC.

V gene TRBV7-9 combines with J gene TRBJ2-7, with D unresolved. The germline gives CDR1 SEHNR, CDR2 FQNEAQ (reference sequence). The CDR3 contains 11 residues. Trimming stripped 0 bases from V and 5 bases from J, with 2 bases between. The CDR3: CASSLADEQYF. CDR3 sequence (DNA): TGTGCCAGCAGCTTAGCCGACGAGCAGTACTTC.